This record covers a single TCR beta chain. No antigen is known for it. 60 Vbeta and 13 Jbeta primers were used in PCR. Authors' analysis steps: About 80 million unique TCR beta chains, roughly 11 million of them shared, were counted by a later analysis. Data came from immunoSEQ multiplex PCR; TCRdb stores just in-frame clones and leaves some out. Clone size and the V and J calls come from that table; the DNA yielded D and trimming. The sample includes about 130,000 clones, approximately 71% of them seen just once. The data derive from a study of cytomegalovirus exposure and HLA in healthy donors. General observations from the study: Altogether, about 160 TCR beta chains were recorded as cytomegalovirus-associated. A few of the chains that were CMV-associated were confirmed in vitro to be specific for CMV antigens.

Sequencing input: PBMCs. The sequence came from a man younger than 40 in good health and CMV-seronegative.

The CDR3: CASKALELFDEQYF. CDR3 sequence (DNA): TGTGCCAGCAAAGCTCTGGAGTTGTTCGACGAGCAGTACTTC. J is TRBJ2-7 and V is TRBV2; D is ambiguous. This CDR3 region has 14 residues. V dropped 7 bases and J dropped 5 bases, with 18 bases sitting between them. Per the germline V gene, CDR1 is SNHLY and CDR2 is FYNNEI.